Listed below are T cell receptor beta chains from one sample, sequenced in a study of cytomegalovirus exposure and HLA in healthy donors. TCRdb's table, derived via immunoSEQ multiplex PCR, lists solely in-frame clones and lacks some. This repertoire shows about 150,000 clones, around 68% found once; its top ten account for 2.1%. Material for sequencing was PBMCs. Every receptor here comes from a man aged 25 to 40 in good health and CMV-seronegative. Both conserved end residues are part of each CDR3. A D gene is named only where the DNA matches it firmly. A row's size may be missing; if present it is once, few, many or a size class.

v_call,clone_size,cdr3_length,d_call,j_call,cdr3_nt,cdr3_aa
TRBV28,NA,14,TRBD1,TRBJ1-3,TGTGCCAGCAGTCCGAGGACAGGGCCAAACACCATATATTTT,CASSPRTGPNTIYF
TRBV10-3,NA,13,NA,TRBJ1-5,TGTGCCATCAGTGAGGACAGTAGTCAGCCCCAGCATTTT,CAISEDSSQPQHF
TRBV6-5,NA,15,NA,TRBJ2-6,TGTGCCAGCAGATCTGAGGGCACTGGGGCCAACGTCCTGACTTTC,CASRSEGTGANVLTF
TRBV19,NA,12,NA,TRBJ1-2,TGTGCCACCTTAGAGGGAGCGTGGGGCTACACCTTC,CATLEGAWGYTF
TRBV9,NA,16,TRBD1,TRBJ1-2,TGTGCCAGCAAGGGAACAGGGGGCTTTTCGGACTATGGCTACACCTTC,CASKGTGGFSDYGYTF
TRBV14,once,16,NA,TRBJ2-5,TGTGCCAGCAGCCAAGATCATTTGGCAGAACAAGAGACCCAGTACTTC,CASSQDHLAEQETQYF
TRBV6-1,few,15,TRBD1,TRBJ2-3,TGTGCCAGCAGTGACCGGGACAGGGGCACAGATACGCAGTATTTT,CASSDRDRGTDTQYF
TRBV10-3,NA,16,NA,TRBJ1-3,TGTGCCATCAGTTCGGGGGACCAGAGCTCTGGAAACACCATATATTTT,CAISSGDQSSGNTIYF
TRBV5-1,NA,15,TRBD2,TRBJ2-2,TGCGCCAGCATGCAGCGGGGGGGGAAAACCGGGGAGCTGTTTTTT,CASMQRGGKTGELFF
TRBV5-1,NA,17,TRBD1,TRBJ2-2,TGCGCCAGCAGCTTGGAAGCACAGGGGTCCCACACCGGGGAGCTGTTTTTT,CASSLEAQGSHTGELFF
TRBV19,NA,15,TRBD1,TRBJ2-5,TGTGCCAGTAGTTCAAAGGGGACAGGACAAGAGACCCAGTACTTC,CASSSKGTGQETQYF
TRBV21-1,NA,15,NA,TRBJ2-4,TGTGCCAGCAGCAAGGGGACAGGGGTTGAAAACATTCAGTACTTC,CASSKGTGVENIQYF
TRBV7-9,NA,15,NA,TRBJ2-7,TGTGCCAGCAGCAATTCCGGCGGGCCGCAGTACGAGCAGTACTTC,CASSNSGGPQYEQYF
TRBV19,NA,13,NA,TRBJ2-7,TGTGCCAGTAGTATGGTGAGGTCCTACGAGCAGTACTTC,CASSMVRSYEQYF
TRBV7-3,NA,16,NA,TRBJ2-7,TGTGCCAGCAGCTTAACTCCCGGCAGGCCCCCCTACGAGCAGTACTTC,CASSLTPGRPPYEQYF
TRBV11-2,NA,17,TRBD1,TRBJ2-7,TGTGCCAGCAGCTTAGCTTTCCAGGACAGGGGATCGGGCGAGCAGTACTTC,CASSLAFQDRGSGEQYF
TRBV4-3,NA,15,NA,TRBJ2-7,TGCGCCAGCAGCCAAGGAGTGTGGCAGGCCTACGAGCAGTACTTC,CASSQGVWQAYEQYF
TRBV6-1,once,16,NA,TRBJ2-3,TGTGCCAGCAGTGAAGCGCAGTTAGGGGCATGGGATACGCAGTATTTT,CASSEAQLGAWDTQYF
TRBV27,NA,13,NA,TRBJ1-2,TGTGCCAGCAGTCGGACAGCTAACTATGGCTACACCTTC,CASSRTANYGYTF
TRBV27,NA,14,TRBD1,TRBJ1-2,TGTGCCAGCAGTTATAGGGGACAGGGGGATGGCTACACCTTC,CASSYRGQGDGYTF